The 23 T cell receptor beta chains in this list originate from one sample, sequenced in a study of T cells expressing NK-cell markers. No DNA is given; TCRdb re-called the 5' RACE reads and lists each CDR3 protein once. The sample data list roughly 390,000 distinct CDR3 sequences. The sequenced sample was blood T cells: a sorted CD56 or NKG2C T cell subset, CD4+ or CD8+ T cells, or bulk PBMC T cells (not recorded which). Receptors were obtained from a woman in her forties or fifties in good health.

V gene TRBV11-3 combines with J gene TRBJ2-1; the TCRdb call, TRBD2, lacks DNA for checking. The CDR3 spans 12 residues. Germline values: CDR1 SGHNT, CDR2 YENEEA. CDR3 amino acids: CASGPSYNEQFF.

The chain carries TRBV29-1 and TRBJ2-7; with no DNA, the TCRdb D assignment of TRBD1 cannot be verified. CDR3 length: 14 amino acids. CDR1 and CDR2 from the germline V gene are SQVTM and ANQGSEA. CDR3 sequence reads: CSVSRTQSSYEQYF.

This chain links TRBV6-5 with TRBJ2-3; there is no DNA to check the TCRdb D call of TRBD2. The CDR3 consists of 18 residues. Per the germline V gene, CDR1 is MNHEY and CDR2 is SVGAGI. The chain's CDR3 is CASSRLAGDDWKTDTQYF.

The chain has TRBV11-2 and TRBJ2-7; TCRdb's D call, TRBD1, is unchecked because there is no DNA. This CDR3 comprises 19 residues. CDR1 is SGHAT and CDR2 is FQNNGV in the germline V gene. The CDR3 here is CASSLLGSYQLRGSYEQYF.

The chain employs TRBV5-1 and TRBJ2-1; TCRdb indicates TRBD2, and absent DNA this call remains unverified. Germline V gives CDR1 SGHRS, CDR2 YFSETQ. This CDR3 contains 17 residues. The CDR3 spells CASSLPLLAGGDNEQFF.

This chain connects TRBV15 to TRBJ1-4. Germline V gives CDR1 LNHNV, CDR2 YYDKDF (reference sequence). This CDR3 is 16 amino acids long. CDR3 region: CATSSSGRATNEKLFF. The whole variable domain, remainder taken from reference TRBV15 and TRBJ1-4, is DAMVIQNPRYQVTQFGKPVTLSCSQTLNHNVMYWYQQKSSQAPKLLFHYYDKDFNNEADTPDNFQSRRPNTSFCFLDIRSPGLGDTAMYLCATSSSGRATNEKLFFGSGTQLSVL.

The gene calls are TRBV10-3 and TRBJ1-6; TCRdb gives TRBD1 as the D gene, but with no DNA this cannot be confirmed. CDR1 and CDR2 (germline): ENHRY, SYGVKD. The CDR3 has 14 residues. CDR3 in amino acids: CAIRQDSKNSPLHF.

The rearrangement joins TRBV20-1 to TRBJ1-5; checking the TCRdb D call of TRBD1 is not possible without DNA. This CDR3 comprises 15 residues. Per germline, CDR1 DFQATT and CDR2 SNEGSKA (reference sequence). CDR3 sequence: CSAPVLVGGNQPQHF.

The CDR3 spells CSVEQEEKLFF. The chain uses TRBV29-1 and TRBJ1-4. This CDR3 contains 11 residues. CDR1 and CDR2 (germline): SQVTM, ANQGSEA.

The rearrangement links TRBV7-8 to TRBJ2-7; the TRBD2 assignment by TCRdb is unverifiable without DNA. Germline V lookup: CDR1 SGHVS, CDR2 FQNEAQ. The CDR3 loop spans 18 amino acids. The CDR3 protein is CASSLVLAGGPIGTEQYF.

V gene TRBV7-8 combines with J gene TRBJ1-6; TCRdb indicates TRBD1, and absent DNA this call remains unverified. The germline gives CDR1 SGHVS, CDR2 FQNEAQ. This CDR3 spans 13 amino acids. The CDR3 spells CASTIPGPAPLHF. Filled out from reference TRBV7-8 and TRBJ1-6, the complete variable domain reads GAGVSQSPRYKVAKRGQDVALRCDPISGHVSLFWYQQALGQGPEFLTYFQNEAQLDKSGLPSDRFFAERPEGSVSTLKIQRTQQEDSAVYLCASTIPGPAPLHFGNGTRLTVT.

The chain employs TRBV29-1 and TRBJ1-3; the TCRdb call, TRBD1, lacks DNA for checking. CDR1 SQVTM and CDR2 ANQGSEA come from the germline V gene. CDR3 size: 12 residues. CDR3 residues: CSVGDAPNTIYF.

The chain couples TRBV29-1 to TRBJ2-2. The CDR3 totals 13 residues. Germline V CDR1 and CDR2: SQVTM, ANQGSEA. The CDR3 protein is CSVEPRKTEELFF.

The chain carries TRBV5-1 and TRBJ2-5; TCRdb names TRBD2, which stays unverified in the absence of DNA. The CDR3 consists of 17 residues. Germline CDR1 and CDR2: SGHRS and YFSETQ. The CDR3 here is CASSLGLAAVPQETQYF. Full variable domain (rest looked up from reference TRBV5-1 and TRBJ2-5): KAGVTQTPRYLIKTRGQQVTLSCSPISGHRSVSWYQQTPGQGLQFLFEYFSETQRNKGNFPGRFSGRQFSNSRSEMNVSTLELGDSALYLCASSLGLAAVPQETQYFGPGTRLLVL.

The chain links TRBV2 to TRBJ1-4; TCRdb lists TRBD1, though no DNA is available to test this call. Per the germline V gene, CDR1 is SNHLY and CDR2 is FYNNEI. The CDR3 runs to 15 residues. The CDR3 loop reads CASRSTGALNEKLFF.

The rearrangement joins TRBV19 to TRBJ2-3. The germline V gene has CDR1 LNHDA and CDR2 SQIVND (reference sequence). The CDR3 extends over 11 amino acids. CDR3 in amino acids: CASSNADTQYF.

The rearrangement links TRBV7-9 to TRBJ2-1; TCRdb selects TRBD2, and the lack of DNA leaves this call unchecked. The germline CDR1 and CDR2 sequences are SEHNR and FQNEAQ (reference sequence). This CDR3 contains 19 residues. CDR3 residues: CASSSRLGTSGSSYNEQFF. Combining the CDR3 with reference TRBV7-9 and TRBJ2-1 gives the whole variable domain DTGVSQNPRHKITKRGQNVTFRCDPISEHNRLYWYRQTLGQGPEFLTYFQNEAQLEKSRLLSDRFSAERPKGSFSTLEIQRTEQGDSAMYLCASSSRLGTSGSSYNEQFFGPGTRLTVL.

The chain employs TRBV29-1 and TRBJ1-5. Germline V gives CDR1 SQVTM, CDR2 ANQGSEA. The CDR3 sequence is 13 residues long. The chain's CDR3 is CSVVTSSNQPQHF.

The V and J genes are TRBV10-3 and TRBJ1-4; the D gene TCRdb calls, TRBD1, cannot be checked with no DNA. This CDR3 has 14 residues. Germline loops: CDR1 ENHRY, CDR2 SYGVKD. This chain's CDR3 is CAISDGPESEKLFF.

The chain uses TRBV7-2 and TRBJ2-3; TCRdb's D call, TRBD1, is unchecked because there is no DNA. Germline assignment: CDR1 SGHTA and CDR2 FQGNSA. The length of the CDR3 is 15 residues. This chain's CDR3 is CASSLSGRVPDTQYF.

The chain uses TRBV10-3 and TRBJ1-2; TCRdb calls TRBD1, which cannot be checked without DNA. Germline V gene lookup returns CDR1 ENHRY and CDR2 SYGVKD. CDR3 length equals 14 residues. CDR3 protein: CAISFGQGDGGYTF.

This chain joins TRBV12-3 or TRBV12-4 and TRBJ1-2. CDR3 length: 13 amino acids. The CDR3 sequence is CASSLGDSAGYTF.

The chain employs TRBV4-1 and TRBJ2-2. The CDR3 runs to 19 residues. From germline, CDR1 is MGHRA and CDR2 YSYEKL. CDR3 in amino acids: CASSQDPITEIGRTGELFF.